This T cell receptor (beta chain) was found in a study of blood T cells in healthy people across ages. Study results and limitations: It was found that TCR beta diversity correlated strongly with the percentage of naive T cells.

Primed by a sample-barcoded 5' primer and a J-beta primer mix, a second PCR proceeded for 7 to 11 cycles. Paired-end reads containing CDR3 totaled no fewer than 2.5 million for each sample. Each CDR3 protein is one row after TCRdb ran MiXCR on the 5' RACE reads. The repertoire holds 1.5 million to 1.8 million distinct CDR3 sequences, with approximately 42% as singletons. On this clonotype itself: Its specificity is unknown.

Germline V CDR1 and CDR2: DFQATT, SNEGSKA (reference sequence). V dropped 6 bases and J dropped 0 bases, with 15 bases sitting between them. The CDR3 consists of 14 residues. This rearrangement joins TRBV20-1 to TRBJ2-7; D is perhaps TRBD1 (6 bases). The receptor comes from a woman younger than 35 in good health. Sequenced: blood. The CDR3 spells CSAGEWGLSYEQYF. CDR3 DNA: TGCAGTGCCGGGGAGTGGGGGCTCTCCTACGAGCAGTACTTC.